The rows below give T cell receptor beta chains drawn from one sample of a study of beta chain features in type 1 diabetes. Libraries were prepared by immunoSEQ multiplex PCR; TCRdb keeps only in-frame clonotypes and omits some of them. This table has 330,000 or so clones, roughly 13% appearing once. The specimen was naive CD4+ T cells from blood. These receptors were taken from a woman between 18 and 30 years old with type 1 diabetes. The CDR3 runs from the conserved cysteine through the conserved F or W. D genes are given only for firm matches. Size is omitted from some rows. Given values are once, few, many or a class for expanded clones.

j_call: TRBJ1-2
clone_size: -
v_call: TRBV6-1
d_call: -
cdr3_nt: TGTGCCAGCAGAAAGGGCTGGCGGGACTATGGCTACACCTTC
cdr3_aa: CASRKGWRDYGYTF

j_call: TRBJ2-3
clone_size: -
v_call: TRBV5-1
d_call: TRBD1
cdr3_nt: TGCGCCAGCAGCTTGAGACAGGGGGCGAGCACAGATACGCAGTATTTT
cdr3_aa: CASSLRQGASTDTQYF

j_call: TRBJ2-1
clone_size: -
v_call: TRBV6-1
d_call: TRBD2
cdr3_nt: TGTGCCAGCAGAGGGACTATCGAGCAGTTCTTC
cdr3_aa: CASRGTIEQFF

j_call: TRBJ1-1
clone_size: -
v_call: TRBV6-5
d_call: -
cdr3_nt: TGTGCCACCACGAACCCGGGAACTGAAGCTTTCTTT
cdr3_aa: CATTNPGTEAFF

j_call: TRBJ1-2
clone_size: few
v_call: TRBV9
d_call: TRBD1
cdr3_nt: TGTGCCAGCAGCGTAGTTGGACAGGGGTTGGATGGCTACACCTTC
cdr3_aa: CASSVVGQGLDGYTF

j_call: TRBJ2-6
clone_size: few
v_call: TRBV11-2
d_call: -
cdr3_nt: TGTGCCAGCAGCCAGCGGCCCTCCGGGGCCAACGTCCTGACTTTC
cdr3_aa: CASSQRPSGANVLTF

j_call: TRBJ2-3
clone_size: -
v_call: TRBV11-2
d_call: -
cdr3_nt: TGTGCCAGCAGCTTCCCCGGACTTTTACGCACAGATACGCAGTATTTT
cdr3_aa: CASSFPGLLRTDTQYF

j_call: TRBJ2-5
clone_size: -
v_call: TRBV2
d_call: -
cdr3_nt: TGTGCCAGCATGCGCATGGCTAGCTCCGAGACCCAGTACTTC
cdr3_aa: CASMRMASSETQYF

j_call: TRBJ2-7
clone_size: -
v_call: TRBV29-1
d_call: -
cdr3_nt: TGCAGCGTTGGGGTCAACGGGGCCTACGAGCAGTACTTC
cdr3_aa: CSVGVNGAYEQYF

j_call: TRBJ2-3
clone_size: few
v_call: TRBV25-1
d_call: TRBD1
cdr3_nt: TGTGCCAGCAGTGACTGGGACAGAAGAGGGGATACGCAGTATTTT
cdr3_aa: CASSDWDRRGDTQYF

j_call: TRBJ2-3
clone_size: -
v_call: TRBV6-5
d_call: -
cdr3_nt: TGTGCCAGCAGTTCAACCCCCCTTTGGGGCCGCGATACGCAGTATTTT
cdr3_aa: CASSSTPLWGRDTQYF

j_call: TRBJ2-1
clone_size: few
v_call: TRBV9
d_call: TRBD2
cdr3_nt: TGTGCCAGCAGCGTAGCGCGGGAGAATGAGCAGTTCTTC
cdr3_aa: CASSVARENEQFF

j_call: TRBJ1-1
clone_size: -
v_call: TRBV5-6
d_call: -
cdr3_nt: TGTGCCAGCAGCTTTGACAGATACACTGAAGCTTTCTTT
cdr3_aa: CASSFDRYTEAFF

j_call: TRBJ1-5
clone_size: -
v_call: TRBV30
d_call: -
cdr3_nt: TGTGCCTGGAGTGTGCAGGGTGGTCAGCCCCAGCATTTT
cdr3_aa: CAWSVQGGQPQHF

j_call: TRBJ2-2
clone_size: -
v_call: TRBV7-2
d_call: TRBD1
cdr3_nt: TGTGCCAGCAGCCGGGACAGGGGGGCCGGGGAGCTGTTTTTT
cdr3_aa: CASSRDRGAGELFF

j_call: TRBJ1-1
clone_size: few
v_call: TRBV30
d_call: -
cdr3_nt: TGTGCCTGGAGTGTAGAGACAGGTGCTGAAGCTTTCTTT
cdr3_aa: CAWSVETGAEAFF

j_call: TRBJ1-5
clone_size: -
v_call: TRBV6-1
d_call: -
cdr3_nt: TGTGCCAGCAACGGAGGAGGCATTCAGCCCCAGCATTTT
cdr3_aa: CASNGGGIQPQHF

j_call: TRBJ2-2
clone_size: -
v_call: TRBV5-1
d_call: TRBD2
cdr3_nt: TGCGCCAGCAGCCCGACTAGCGGAGCTACCGGGGAGCTGTTTTTT
cdr3_aa: CASSPTSGATGELFF

j_call: TRBJ2-1
clone_size: few
v_call: TRBV9
d_call: -
cdr3_nt: TGTGCCAGCAGCTCCGGGCTAGCGAAGGGAAATGAGCAGTTCTTC
cdr3_aa: CASSSGLAKGNEQFF

j_call: TRBJ2-5
clone_size: few
v_call: TRBV7-2
d_call: TRBD2
cdr3_nt: TGTGCCAGCAGCTTCCCACCGGGGGGGTCGCGAGAGACCCAGTACTTC
cdr3_aa: CASSFPPGGSRETQYF